The T cell receptor beta chain under discussion was sequenced for a study of shared T cell receptors in the human thymus (dated by TCRdb to 2020 to 2023). Broadly, across the study: The study examined how the human thymus generates shared, self-reactive T-cell receptor alpha chains.

Details on this clone: Its target antigen remains unknown. Base qualities are not provided; no much larger clone lies one nucleotide away.

Receptor amplification or capture employed the immunoSEQ multiplex PCR assay. TCRdb took this table from immuneACCESS and kept in-frame rearrangements with V and J called. Such tables lack part of the clones; where checked against another copy, unresolved V genes explain under half of the gap, and the rest is unexplained. This sample is represented by about 500,000 clones; about four fifths of them were singletons. The top ten clonotypes cover more than 0.01% of the sample. CDR1 is given as LGHNA and CDR2 as YNFKEQ, both from the germline V gene. CDR3 length: 17 amino acids, cysteine to phenylalanine. Of all the DNA, just the CDR3 is kept, 51 bases in frame from base 1. Ends trimmed: V by 0 bases, J by 4 bases; bases unmatched to a gene: 6. This same sample was also part of a study on human thymus T cells. From the second report: Donors were immunologically healthy infants undergoing open corrective cardiac surgery for congenital heart defects in Finland. Thymus tissue was collected as surgical resects that were removed during corrective cardiac surgery. Biased V and J gene segment usage appeared to be present in both thymic and peripheral blood repertoires. According to the related research, thymic TCR repertoires were highly overlapping among unrelated individuals. The study used roughly 8 infant thymus samples plus four related peripheral blood samples to characterize TCR alpha and beta repertoires. The infant donors were roughly 6 to 250 days old, and the cohort included six males and a couple of females. Thymocytes were mechanically released from the tissue and were stored as pellets of about 10-30 million cells at -70 degrees C. A QIAsymphony instrument was used to extract genomic DNA from the frozen cell pellets. The immunoSEQ multiplex PCR assay was used to amplify the TCRB and TCRAD loci from a standardized quantity of quality-controlled genomic DNA. Amplicons spanned the V(D)J region at a length sufficient to cover the CDR3 and identify V and J genes. The commercial immunoSEQ service was used to sequence amplicons on an Illumina platform. Primer bias and sequencing errors were corrected using previously described methods, and TCRAD and TCRB definitions followed the IMGT database. Analysis of the repertoires was done with immunoSEQ Analyzer 3.0 and VDJTools and included basic statistics, V/J segment usage, diversity estimates, rarefaction and pairwise overlap. Diversity was estimated using the Chao1, ChaoE, Efron-Thisted, Shannon and inverse Simpson indices, and was also estimated on datasets down-sampled to the size of the smallest sample. For repertoire overlap, CDR3 nucleotide sequence, V gene and J gene had to match strictly, and clustering was done by Jaccard-based multidimensional scaling. On average, thymus samples gave roughly 740,000 unique TCRB clonotypes, whereas blood samples gave about 92,000.

Sequences were obtained from thymocytes. In this chain, TRBV4-2 is recombined with TRBJ2-7, with 13 bases aligning to TRBD2. The TCR sequence derives from a boy under two years old with a congenital heart defect. Donor details come from another sample of the same person, matched by shared clones. The sequenced DNA: TGTGCCAGCAGCCAAGAGGGAGCGGGACTAGCGGGATACGAGCAGTACTTC. Translated, this is CASSQEGAGLAGYEQYF.